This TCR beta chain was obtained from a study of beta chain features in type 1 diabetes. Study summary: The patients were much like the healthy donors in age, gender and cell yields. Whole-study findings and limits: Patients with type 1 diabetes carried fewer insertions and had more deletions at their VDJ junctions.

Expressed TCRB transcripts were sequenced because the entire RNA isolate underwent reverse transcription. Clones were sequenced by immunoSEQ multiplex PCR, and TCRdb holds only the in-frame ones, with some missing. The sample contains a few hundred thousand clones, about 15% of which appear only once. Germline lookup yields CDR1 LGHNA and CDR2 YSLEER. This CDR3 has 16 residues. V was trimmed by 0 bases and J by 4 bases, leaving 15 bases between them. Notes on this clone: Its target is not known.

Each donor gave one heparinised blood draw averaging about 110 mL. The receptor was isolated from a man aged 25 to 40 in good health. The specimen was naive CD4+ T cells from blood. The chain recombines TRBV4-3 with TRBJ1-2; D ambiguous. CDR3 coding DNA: TGCGCCAGCAGCCAAGACATGTCCGGGCGGTTCTATGGCTACACCTTC. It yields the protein CASSQDMSGRFYGYTF.